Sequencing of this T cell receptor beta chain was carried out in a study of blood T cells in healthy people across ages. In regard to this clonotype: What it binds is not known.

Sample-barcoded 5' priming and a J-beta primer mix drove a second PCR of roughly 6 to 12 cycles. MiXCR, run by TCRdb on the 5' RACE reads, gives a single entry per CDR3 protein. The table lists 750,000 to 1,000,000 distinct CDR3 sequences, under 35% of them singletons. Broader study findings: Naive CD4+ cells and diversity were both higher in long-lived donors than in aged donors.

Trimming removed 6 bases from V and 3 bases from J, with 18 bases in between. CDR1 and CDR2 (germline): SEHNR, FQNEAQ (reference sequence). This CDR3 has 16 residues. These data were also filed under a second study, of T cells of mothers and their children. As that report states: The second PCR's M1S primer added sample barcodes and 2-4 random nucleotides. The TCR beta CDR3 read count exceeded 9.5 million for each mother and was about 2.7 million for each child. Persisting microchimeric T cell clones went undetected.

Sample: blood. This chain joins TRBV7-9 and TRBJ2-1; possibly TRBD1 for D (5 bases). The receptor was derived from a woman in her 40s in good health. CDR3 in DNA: TGTGCCAGCAGTCCCGGGCCTACAGGCTTCTACAATGAGCAGTTCTTC. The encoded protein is CASSPGPTGFYNEQFF.